Below are 8 T cell receptor beta chains sequenced from a single sample in a study of T cells in Graves' hyperthyroidism and ophthalmopathy. The TCR beta CDR3 regions underwent amplification using RNA transcripts as the source. With the HTBI primer set, the TCR CDR3 went through a first round of RT-PCR. MiXCR was run by TCRdb on the multiplex PCR reads, yielding one entry per CDR3 protein. This sample has some 720,000 distinct CDR3 sequences, with about a sixth found just once. Specimen: blood. The receptors shown here come from a man younger than 30 with Graves' hyperthyroidism.

This clonotype was recorded a few times. The V gene is TRBV7-9, the J gene TRBJ2-1; 9 nucleotides align to TRBD1. The CDR3 has 15 residues. Trimming took 5 bases from V and 7 from J; bases not matched to a gene: 9. Germline lookup yields CDR1 SEHNR and CDR2 FQNEAQ (reference sequence). CDR3 in DNA: TGTGCCAGCAGCCCCCCCGGACAGGGGTGGAATGAGCAGTTCTTC. Translating gives CASSPPGQGWNEQFF.

V gene TRBV28 combines with J gene TRBJ2-7, with D possibly being TRBD2 (6 bases). Per germline, CDR1 MDHEN and CDR2 SYDVKM. The CDR3 sequence is 21 residues long. Trimming shortened V by 5 bases and J by 2 bases, and 34 bases separated the two germline ends. CDR3 in DNA: TGTGCCAGCAGTATGAGTGGGATTGGCAGGGAGGTATGGGGGGTAACCTACGAGCAGTACTTC. It encodes CASSMSGIGREVWGVTYEQYF.

This clonotype was detected a few times. The chain uses TRBV4-1 and TRBJ1-6; tentatively, D is TRBD1 (5 bases). With 1 base removed from V and 7 bases from J, the gap between germline ends came to 11 bases. CDR3 length: 15 amino acids. Germline CDR1 reads MGHRA; CDR2 reads YSYEKL. The CDR3 DNA reads TGCGCCAGCAGCCAAGGGGGACGGCGAAATTCACCCCTCCACTTT. As protein: CASSQGGRRNSPLHF.

The chain has TRBV5-1 and TRBJ1-2; D unclear. CDR3 size: 14 residues. Between the trimmed V and J ends, which lost 0 bases and 8 bases, there was a span of 14 bases. CDR1 and CDR2 from the germline V gene are SGHRS and YFSETQ. The CDR3 protein is CASSLGIPEGGYTF. In nucleotides, the CDR3 is TGCGCCAGCAGCTTGGGGATCCCCGAGGGAGGCTACACCTTC.

Comments on this clonotype: A much bigger clone sits one base away, suggesting this may be a read error. The rearrangement uses TRBV6-1 and TRBJ1-1; 7 nucleotides align to TRBD1. Germline values: CDR1 MNHNS, CDR2 SASEGT. The V segment lost 3 bases and the J segment 4 bases; nucleotides outside the gene matches: 5. The CDR3 extends over 14 amino acids. DNA of the CDR3: TGTGCCAGCAGTGAGAGTCAGGGGGGCACTGAAGCTTTCTTT. As protein: CASSESQGGTEAFF.

The chain recombines TRBV29-1 with TRBJ2-5; TRBD2 matches 10 bases. The J segment lost 0 bases and the V segment lost 0 bases, leaving 10 bases of the junction unmatched. There are 18 residues in the CDR3. The germline CDR1 and CDR2 sequences are SQVTM and ANQGSEA. The CDR3 bases are TGCAGCGTTGAAGAAGATGGACTAGCGGACCAGTACCAAGAGACCCAGTACTTC. Residues: CSVEEDGLADQYQETQYF. Full variable domain (outside the CDR3, taken from reference TRBV29-1 and TRBJ2-5): SAVISQKPSRDICQRGTSLTIQCQVDSQVTMMFWYRQQPGQSLTLIATANQGSEATYESGFVIDKFPISRPNLTFSTLTVSNMSPEDSSIYLCSVEEDGLADQYQETQYFGPGTRLLVL.

In this sample, this clonotype turned up a few times. The chain links TRBV18 to TRBJ1-2, with D possibly being TRBD1 (6 bases). V lost 0 bases to trimming and J lost 2 bases, with 13 bases between them. The CDR3 covers 16 residues. Germline lookup yields CDR1 KGHSH and CDR2 LQKENI. The CDR3 protein is CASSPPRGGVNYGYTF. The CDR3 nucleotides read TGTGCCAGCTCACCACCCCGAGGGGGGGTCAACTATGGCTACACCTTC.

This clonotype appeared many times. The chain carries TRBV28 and TRBJ2-5, with 8 bases identical to TRBD2. The CDR3 is 16 residues long. Germline assignment: CDR1 MDHEN and CDR2 SYDVKM. The J segment lost 2 bases and the V segment lost 5 bases, leaving 10 bases of the junction unmatched. The CDR3: CASSRQRENLQETQYF. CDR3 DNA: TGTGCCAGCAGTCGTCAGCGGGAGAACTTACAAGAGACCCAGTACTTC.